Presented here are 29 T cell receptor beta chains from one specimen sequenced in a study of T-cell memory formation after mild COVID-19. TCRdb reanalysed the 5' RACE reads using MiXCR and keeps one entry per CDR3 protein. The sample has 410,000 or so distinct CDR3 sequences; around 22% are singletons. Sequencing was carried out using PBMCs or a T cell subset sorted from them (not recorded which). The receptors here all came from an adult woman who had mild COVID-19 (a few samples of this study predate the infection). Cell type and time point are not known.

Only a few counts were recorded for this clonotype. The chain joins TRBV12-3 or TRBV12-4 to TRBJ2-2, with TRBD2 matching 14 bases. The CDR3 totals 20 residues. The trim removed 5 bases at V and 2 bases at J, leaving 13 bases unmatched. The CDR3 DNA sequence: TGTGCCAGCAGTCCCAACCCCTTCGGACTAGCGGGAGGCAACACCGGGGAGCTGTTTTTT. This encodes CASSPNPFGLAGGNTGELFF.

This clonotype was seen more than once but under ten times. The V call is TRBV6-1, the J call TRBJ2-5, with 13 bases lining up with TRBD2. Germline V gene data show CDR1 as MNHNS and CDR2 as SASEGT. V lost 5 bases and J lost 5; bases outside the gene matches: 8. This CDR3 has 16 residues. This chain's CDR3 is CASSQGLAGVHETQYF. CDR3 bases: TGTGCCAGCAGTCAAGGACTAGCGGGAGTGCACGAGACCCAGTACTTC.

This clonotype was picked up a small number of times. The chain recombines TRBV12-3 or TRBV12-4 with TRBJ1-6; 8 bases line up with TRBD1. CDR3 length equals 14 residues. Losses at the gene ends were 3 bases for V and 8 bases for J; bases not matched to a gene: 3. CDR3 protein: CASSFGQGDSPLHF. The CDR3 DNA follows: TGTGCCAGCAGTTTCGGACAGGGAGATTCACCCCTCCACTTT.

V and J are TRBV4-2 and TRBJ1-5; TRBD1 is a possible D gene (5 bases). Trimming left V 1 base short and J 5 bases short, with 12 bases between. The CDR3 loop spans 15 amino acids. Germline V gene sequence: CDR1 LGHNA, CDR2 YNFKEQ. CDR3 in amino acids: CASSQGGGYDQPQHF. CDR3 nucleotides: TGTGCCAGCAGCCAAGGGGGGGGGTACGATCAGCCCCAGCATTTT.

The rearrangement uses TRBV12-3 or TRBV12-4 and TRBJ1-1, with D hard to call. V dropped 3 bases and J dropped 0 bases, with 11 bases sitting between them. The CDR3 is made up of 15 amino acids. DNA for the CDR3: TGTGCCAGCAGTTTCTACGGGATTATGAACACTGAAGCTTTCTTT. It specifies CASSFYGIMNTEAFF.

CDR3 in amino acids: CASSQGDRKQYF. The CDR3, as DNA: TGTGCCAGCAGCCAAGGCGACAGGAAGCAGTACTTC. This chain uses TRBV3-1 with TRBJ2-7, with a tentative D call TRBD1 (6 bases). The V end was cut by 1 base, the J end by 8 bases, with 9 bases between. The CDR3 has 12 amino acids. From germline, CDR1 is LGHDT and CDR2 YNNKEL (reference sequence).

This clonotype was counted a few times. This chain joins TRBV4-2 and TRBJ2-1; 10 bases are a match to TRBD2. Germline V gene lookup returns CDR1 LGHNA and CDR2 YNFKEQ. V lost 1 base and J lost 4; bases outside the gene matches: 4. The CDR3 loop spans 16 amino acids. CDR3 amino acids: CASSQVSSGSYNEQFF. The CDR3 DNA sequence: TGTGCCAGCAGCCAAGTTTCTAGCGGGAGTTACAATGAGCAGTTCTTC.

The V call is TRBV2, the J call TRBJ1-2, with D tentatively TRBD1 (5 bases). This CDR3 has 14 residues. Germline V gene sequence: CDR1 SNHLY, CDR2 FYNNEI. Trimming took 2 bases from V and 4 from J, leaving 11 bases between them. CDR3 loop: CASSEQGGAYGYTF. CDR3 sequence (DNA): TGTGCCAGCAGTGAACAGGGAGGAGCCTATGGCTACACCTTC.

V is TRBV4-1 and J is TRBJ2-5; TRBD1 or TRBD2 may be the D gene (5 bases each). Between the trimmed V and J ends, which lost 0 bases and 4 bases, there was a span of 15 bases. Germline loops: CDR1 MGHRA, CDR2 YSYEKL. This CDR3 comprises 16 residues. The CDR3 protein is CASSQDRLRDGETQYF. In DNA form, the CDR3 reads TGCGCCAGCAGCCAAGACAGGCTCCGGGACGGAGAGACCCAGTACTTC.

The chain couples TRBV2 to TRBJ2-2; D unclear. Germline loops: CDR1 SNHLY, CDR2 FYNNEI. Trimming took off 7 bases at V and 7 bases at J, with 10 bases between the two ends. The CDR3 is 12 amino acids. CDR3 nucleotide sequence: TGTGCCAGCAAGTTAGAGAGCGGGGAGCTGTTTTTT. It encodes CASKLESGELFF.

The CDR3 region has the DNA TGTGCCAGGACTTCCCAACCTTATAATTCACCCCTCCACTTT. Translated: CARTSQPYNSPLHF. The chain is built from TRBV12-3 or TRBV12-4 and TRBJ1-6; no firm D call. Trimming took 9 bases from V and 4 from J, leaving 13 bases between them. This CDR3 spans 14 amino acids.

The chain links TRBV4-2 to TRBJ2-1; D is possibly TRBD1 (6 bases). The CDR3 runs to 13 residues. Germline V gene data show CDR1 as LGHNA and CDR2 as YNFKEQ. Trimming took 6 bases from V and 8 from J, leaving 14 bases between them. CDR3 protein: CASSPDSGYEQFF. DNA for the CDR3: TGTGCCAGCAGTCCGGACAGCGGATATGAGCAGTTCTTC.

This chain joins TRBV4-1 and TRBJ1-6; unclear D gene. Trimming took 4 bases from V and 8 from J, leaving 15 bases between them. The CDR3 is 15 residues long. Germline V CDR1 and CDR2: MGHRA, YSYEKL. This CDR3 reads CASSPGRSSDSPLHF. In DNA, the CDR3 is TGCGCCAGCAGCCCTGGTCGGTCGTCGGATTCACCCCTCCACTTT.

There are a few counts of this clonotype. CDR3 loop: CASSYFRILREQYF. CDR3 nucleotides: TGTGCCAGCAGTTATTTCCGGATTCTCCGCGAGCAGTACTTC. J is TRBJ2-7 and V is TRBV6-2 or TRBV6-3, with D uncertain. Germline CDR1 is MNHEY and CDR2 is SVGEGT. CDR3 length equals 14 residues. V lost 3 bases to trimming and J lost 6 bases, with 15 bases between them.

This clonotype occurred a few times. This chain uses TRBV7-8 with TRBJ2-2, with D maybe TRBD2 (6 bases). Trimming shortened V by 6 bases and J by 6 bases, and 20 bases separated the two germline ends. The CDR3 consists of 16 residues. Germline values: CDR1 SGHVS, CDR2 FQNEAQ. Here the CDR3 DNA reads TGTGCCAGCAGATATCTCGGAGGGTCGTCTGCCGGGGAGCTGTTTTTT. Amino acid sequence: CASRYLGGSSAGELFF.

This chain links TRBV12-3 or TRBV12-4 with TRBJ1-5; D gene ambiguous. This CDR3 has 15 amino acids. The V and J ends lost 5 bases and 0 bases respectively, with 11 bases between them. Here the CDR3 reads CASSPGSSSNQPQHF. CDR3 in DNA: TGTGCCAGCAGTCCCGGGTCCAGTAGCAATCAGCCCCAGCATTTT.

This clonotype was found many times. CDR3 sequence (DNA): TGTGCCAGCAGTTTACTTAGCACAGATACGCAGTATTTT. It codes for CASSLLSTDTQYF. The V and J genes are TRBV12-3 or TRBV12-4 and TRBJ2-3, with D unclear. Trimming shortened V by 2 bases and J by 0 bases, and 3 bases separated the two germline ends. The CDR3 covers 13 residues.

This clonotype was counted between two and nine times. CDR3 DNA sequence: TGTGCCAGCAGTTTATTCGCTGAAGCTTTCTTT. Protein sequence: CASSLFAEAFF. This rearrangement joins TRBV12-3 or TRBV12-4 to TRBJ1-1; D is undetermined. Trimming removed 2 bases at V and 6 bases at J, with 4 bases between. This CDR3 contains 11 residues.

The CDR3 loop reads CASSVSGPDTQYF. In DNA form, the CDR3 reads TGTGCCAGCAGTGTCTCGGGGCCAGATACGCAGTATTTT. The chain recombines TRBV2 with TRBJ2-3; D may match TRBD1 or TRBD2 (5 bases each). Trimming took off 4 bases at V and 4 bases at J, with 9 bases between the two ends. CDR1 and CDR2 from the germline V gene are SNHLY and FYNNEI. The CDR3 runs to 13 residues.

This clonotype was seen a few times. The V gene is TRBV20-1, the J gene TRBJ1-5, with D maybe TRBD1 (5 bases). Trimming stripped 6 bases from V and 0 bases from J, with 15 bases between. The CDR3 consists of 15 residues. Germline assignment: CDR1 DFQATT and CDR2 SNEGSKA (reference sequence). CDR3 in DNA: TGCAGTGCGTCCTGGGGCGGTACTAGCAATCAGCCCCAGCATTTT. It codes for CSASWGGTSNQPQHF.

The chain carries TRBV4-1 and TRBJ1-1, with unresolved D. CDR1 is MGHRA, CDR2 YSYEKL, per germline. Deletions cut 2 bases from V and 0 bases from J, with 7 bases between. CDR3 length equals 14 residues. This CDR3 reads CASSQRNMNTEAFF. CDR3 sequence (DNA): TGCGCCAGCAGCCAACGGAATATGAACACTGAAGCTTTCTTT.

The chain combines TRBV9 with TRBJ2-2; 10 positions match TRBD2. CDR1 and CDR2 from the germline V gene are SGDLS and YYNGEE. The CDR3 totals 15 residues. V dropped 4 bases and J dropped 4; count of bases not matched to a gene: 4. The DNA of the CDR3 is TGTGCCAGCAGCAAGACTAGCGGGCTCACCGGGGAGCTGTTTTTT. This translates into CASSKTSGLTGELFF.

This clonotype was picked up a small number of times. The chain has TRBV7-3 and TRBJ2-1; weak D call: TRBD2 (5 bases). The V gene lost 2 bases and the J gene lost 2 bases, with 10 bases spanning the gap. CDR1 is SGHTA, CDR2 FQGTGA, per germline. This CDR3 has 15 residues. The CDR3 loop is CASSLEAGPYNEQFF. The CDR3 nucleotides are TGTGCCAGCAGCTTAGAGGCGGGCCCCTACAATGAGCAGTTCTTC.

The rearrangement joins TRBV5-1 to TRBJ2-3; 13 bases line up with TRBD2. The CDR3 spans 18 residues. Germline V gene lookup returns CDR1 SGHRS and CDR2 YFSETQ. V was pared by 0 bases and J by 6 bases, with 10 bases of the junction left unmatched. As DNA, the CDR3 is TGCGCCAGCAGCTTGGCCTGGGGACTAGCGGGAAATTCGGATACGCAGTATTTT. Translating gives CASSLAWGLAGNSDTQYF.

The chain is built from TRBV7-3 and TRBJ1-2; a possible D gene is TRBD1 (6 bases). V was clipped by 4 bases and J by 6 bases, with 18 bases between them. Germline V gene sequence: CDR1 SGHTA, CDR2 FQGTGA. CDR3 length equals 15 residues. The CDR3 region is CASSSPHRDGDGYTF. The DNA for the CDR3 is TGTGCCAGCAGCTCCCCCCACAGGGACGGGGATGGCTACACCTTC.

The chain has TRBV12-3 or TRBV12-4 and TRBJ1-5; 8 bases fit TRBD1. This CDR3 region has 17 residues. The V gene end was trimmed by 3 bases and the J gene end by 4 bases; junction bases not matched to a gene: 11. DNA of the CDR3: TGTGCCAGCAGTTTCTTGGGGGGGACAGGCCCTAATCAGCCCCAGCATTTT. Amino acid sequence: CASSFLGGTGPNQPQHF.

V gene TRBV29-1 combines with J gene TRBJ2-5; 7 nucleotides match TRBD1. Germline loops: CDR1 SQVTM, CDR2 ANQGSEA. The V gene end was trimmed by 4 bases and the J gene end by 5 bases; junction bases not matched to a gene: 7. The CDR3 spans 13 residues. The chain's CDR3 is CSVAGTVQETQYF. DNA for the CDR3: TGCAGCGTTGCCGGGACAGTCCAGGAGACCCAGTACTTC.

The CDR3, as DNA: TGTGCCAGCAGCTTAGCGGGCTTGAACACCGGGGAGCTGTTTTTT. It specifies CASSLAGLNTGELFF. The gene calls are TRBV13 and TRBJ2-2; no definite D call. This CDR3 is built from 15 residues. CDR1 is PRHDT, CDR2 FYEKMQ, per germline (reference sequence). Trimming took off 1 base at V and 1 base at J, with 7 bases between the two ends.

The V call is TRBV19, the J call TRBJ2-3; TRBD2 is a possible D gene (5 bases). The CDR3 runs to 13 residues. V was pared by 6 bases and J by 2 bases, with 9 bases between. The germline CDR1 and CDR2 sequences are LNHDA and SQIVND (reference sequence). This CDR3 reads CASRLGSTDTQYF. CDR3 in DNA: TGTGCCAGTAGACTAGGGTCCACAGATACGCAGTATTTT.